Below, one T cell receptor (beta chain) is given with its context. The data stem from a study of blood T cells in healthy people across ages. For the second PCR, which ran for about 7 to 11 cycles, a sample-barcoded 5' primer and a J-beta primer mix were used. TCRdb fed the 5' RACE reads into MiXCR, producing one record per CDR3 protein. Here the sample spans more than 550,000 distinct CDR3 sequences, 22% being singletons. The V end lost 5 bases, the J end lost 5 bases, and 12 bases lay between the germline ends. The CDR3 loop spans 13 amino acids. Germline V gene sequence: CDR1 LNHDA, CDR2 SQIVND (reference sequence).

This receptor was taken from a man between 65 and 85 years old in good health. This rearrangement joins TRBV19 to TRBJ2-5; a possible D gene is TRBD2 (5 bases). The sample was blood. This CDR3 is CASSLQRKETQYF. CDR3 coding DNA: TGTGCCAGTAGTCTACAGCGGAAGGAGACCCAGTACTTC.